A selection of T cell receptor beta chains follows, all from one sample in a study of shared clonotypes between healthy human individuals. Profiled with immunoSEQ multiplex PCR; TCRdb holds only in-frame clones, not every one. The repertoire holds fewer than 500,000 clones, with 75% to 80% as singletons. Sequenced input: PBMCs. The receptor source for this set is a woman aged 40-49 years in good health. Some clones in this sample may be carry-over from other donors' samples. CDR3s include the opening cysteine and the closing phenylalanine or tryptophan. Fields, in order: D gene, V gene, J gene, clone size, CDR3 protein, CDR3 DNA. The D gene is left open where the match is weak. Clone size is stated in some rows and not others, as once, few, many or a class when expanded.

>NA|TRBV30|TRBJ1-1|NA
CAWSEYSQGNEAFF
TGTGCCTGGAGTGAATATAGCCAGGGTAATGAAGCTTTCTTT
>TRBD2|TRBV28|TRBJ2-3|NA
CASSLGGGADTQYF
TGTGCCAGCAGTTTGGGGGGAGGGGCAGATACGCAGTATTTT
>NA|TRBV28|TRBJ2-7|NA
CASRLNYEQYF
TGTGCCAGCAGACTTAACTACGAGCAGTACTTC
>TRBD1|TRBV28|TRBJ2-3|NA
CASSPSGQGTDTQYF
TGTGCCAGCAGCCCATCGGGACAGGGAACAGATACGCAGTATTTT
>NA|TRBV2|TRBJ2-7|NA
CASSDGADYEQYF
TGTGCCAGCAGTGATGGAGCGGATTACGAGCAGTACTTC
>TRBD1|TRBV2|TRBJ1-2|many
CASSEFGTGGSSYGYTF
TGTGCCAGCAGTGAGTTTGGGACAGGGGGATCGAGTTATGGCTACACCTTC
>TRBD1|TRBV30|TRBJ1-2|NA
CAWSVGDSYGYTF
TGTGCCTGGAGTGTAGGGGACAGCTATGGCTACACCTTC
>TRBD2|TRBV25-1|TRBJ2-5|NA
CATRDQRERGETQYF
TGTGCCACCAGGGACCAGCGGGAGAGGGGTGAGACCCAGTACTTC
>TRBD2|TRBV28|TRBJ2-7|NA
CASSPGTSGSYAYEQYF
TGTGCCAGCAGCCCCGGGACTAGCGGGAGTTATGCCTACGAGCAGTACTTC
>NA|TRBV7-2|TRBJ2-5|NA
CASSLDGRQETQYF
TGTGCCAGCAGCTTAGACGGCCGTCAAGAGACCCAGTACTTC
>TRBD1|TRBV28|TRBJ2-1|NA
CASSSPGQEVFAFNEQFF
TGTGCCAGCAGTTCACCGGGACAGGAAGTTTTTGCGTTCAATGAGCAGTTCTTC
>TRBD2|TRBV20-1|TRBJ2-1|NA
CSARGLAVQFF
TGCAGTGCTAGAGGACTAGCTGTGCAGTTCTTC
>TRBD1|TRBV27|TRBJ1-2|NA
CASTPRPGGNYGYTF
TGTGCCAGCACCCCCAGGCCAGGGGGCAACTATGGCTACACCTTC
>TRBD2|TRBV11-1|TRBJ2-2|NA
CASSSWGWRELNTGELFF
TGTGCCAGCAGCTCGTGGGGTTGGCGGGAGTTAAACACCGGGGAGCTGTTTTTT
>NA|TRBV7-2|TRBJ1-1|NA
CTSSSPGSYTEAFF
TGTACCAGCAGCTCCCCGGGGAGTTACACTGAAGCTTTCTTT
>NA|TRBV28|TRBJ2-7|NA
CASTRQRATWVWRGSYEQYF
TGTGCCAGTACAAGGCAACGGGCAACGTGGGTGTGGAGGGGTTCCTACGAGCAGTACTTC
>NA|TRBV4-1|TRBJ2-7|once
CASSQDFPRVSEQYF
TGCGCCAGCAGCCAAGACTTTCCCAGGGTCTCCGAGCAGTACTTC
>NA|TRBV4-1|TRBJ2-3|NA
CASSPPADTQYF
TGCGCCAGCAGCCCCCCCGCAGATACGCAGTATTTT
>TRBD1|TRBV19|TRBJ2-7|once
CASSSPGQYYEQYF
TGTGCCAGTAGTTCACCGGGACAGTACTACGAGCAGTACTTC
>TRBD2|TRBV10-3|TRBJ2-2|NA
CAISARRLAGGPSVRELFF
TGTGCCATCAGTGCCCGTAGACTAGCGGGAGGGCCAAGTGTTAGGGAGCTGTTTTTT
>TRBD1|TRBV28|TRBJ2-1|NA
CATQRPWGQGDNEQFF
TGTGCCACCCAAAGACCGTGGGGACAGGGGGACAATGAGCAGTTCTTC
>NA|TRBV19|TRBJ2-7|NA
CASSTPGLRYEQYF
TGTGCCAGTAGTACCCCGGGACTCAGATACGAGCAGTACTTC
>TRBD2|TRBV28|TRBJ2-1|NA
CASNPRTSGRDEQFF
TGTGCCAGCAACCCCCGGACTAGCGGGAGGGATGAGCAGTTCTTC
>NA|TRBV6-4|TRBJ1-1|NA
CASSYGAGVKGTEAFF
TGTGCCAGCAGTTACGGAGCTGGGGTGAAGGGAACTGAAGCTTTCTTT
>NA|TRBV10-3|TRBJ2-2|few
CAISEHRQGRLSTGELFF
TGTGCCATCAGTGAGCACCGGCAGGGGCGTCTTAGCACCGGGGAGCTGTTTTTT
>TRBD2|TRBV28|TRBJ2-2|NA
CASSFLRLASNTGELFF
TGTGCCAGCAGTTTCCTTAGACTAGCGTCGAACACCGGGGAGCTGTTTTTT
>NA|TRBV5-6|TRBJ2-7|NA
CASSLSWAHEQYF
TGTGCCAGCAGCTTATCCTGGGCACACGAGCAGTACTTC
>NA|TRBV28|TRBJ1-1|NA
CASLPAGDITEAFF
TGTGCCAGCCTACCGGCAGGGGACATCACTGAAGCTTTCTTT
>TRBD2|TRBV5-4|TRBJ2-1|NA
CASSYSGDSYNEQFF
TGTGCCAGCAGTTATAGCGGGGACTCCTACAATGAGCAGTTCTTC
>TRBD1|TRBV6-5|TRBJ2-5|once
CASSRNSRGQETQYF
TGTGCCAGCAGTCGTAATAGCAGGGGGCAAGAGACCCAGTACTTC
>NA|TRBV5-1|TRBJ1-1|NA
CASSLASVETEAFF
TGCGCCAGCAGCTTGGCCTCGGTGGAAACTGAAGCTTTCTTT
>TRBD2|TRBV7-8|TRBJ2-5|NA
CASSVGGETQYF
TGTGCCAGCAGTGTGGGGGGGGAGACCCAGTACTTC
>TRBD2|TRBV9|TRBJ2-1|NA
CASSVASGQYNEQFF
TGTGCCAGCAGCGTAGCTAGCGGGCAGTACAATGAGCAGTTCTTC
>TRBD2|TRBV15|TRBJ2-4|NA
CATSRDRGGRAKNIQYF
TGTGCCACCAGCAGAGATAGGGGAGGGAGGGCCAAAAACATTCAGTACTTC
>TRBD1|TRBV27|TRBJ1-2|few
CASRGGQLNYGYTF
TGTGCCAGCAGAGGGGGACAGCTAAACTATGGCTACACCTTC
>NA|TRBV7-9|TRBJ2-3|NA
CASSLGTENTDTQYF
TGTGCCAGCAGCTTAGGGACAGAAAACACAGATACGCAGTATTTT
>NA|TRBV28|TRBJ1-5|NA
CASSLGGYYSNQPQHF
TGTGCCAGCAGTTTAGGGGGCTATTATAGCAATCAGCCCCAGCATTTT
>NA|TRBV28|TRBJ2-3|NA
CATARTTDTQYF
TGTGCCACTGCCAGGACGACAGATACGCAGTATTTT
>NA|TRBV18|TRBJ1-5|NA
CASSPPGGRDQPQHF
TGTGCCAGCTCACCACCCGGGGGCCGGGATCAGCCCCAGCATTTT
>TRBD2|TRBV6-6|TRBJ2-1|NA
CASSPGGSYNEQFF
TGTGCCAGCAGTCCGGGAGGATCATACAATGAGCAGTTCTTC
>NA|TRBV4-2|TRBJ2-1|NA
CASSHHRGVNNEQFF
TGTGCCAGCAGCCACCACCGAGGGGTAAACAATGAGCAGTTCTTC
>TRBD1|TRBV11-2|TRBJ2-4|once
CASSRRTGTGENIQYF
TGTGCCAGCAGCCGACGAACCGGGACAGGGGAAAACATTCAGTACTTC
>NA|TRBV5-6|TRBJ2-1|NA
CASSPVADSYNEQFF
TGTGCCAGCAGTCCCGTCGCGGACTCCTACAATGAGCAGTTCTTC
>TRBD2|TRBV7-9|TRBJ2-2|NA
CASSSPSGGNTGELFF
TGTGCCAGCAGCAGCCCTAGCGGGGGGAACACCGGGGAGCTGTTTTTT
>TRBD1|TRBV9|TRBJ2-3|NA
CASSVTGGASGDTQYF
TGTGCCAGCAGCGTAACAGGGGGCGCTTCCGGAGATACGCAGTATTTT
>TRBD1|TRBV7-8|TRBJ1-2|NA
CASSLGTGGIYGYTF
TGTGCCAGCAGCTTGGGGACAGGGGGCATCTATGGCTACACCTTC
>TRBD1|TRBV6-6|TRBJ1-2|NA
CASSYTGQVASYGYTF
TGTGCCAGCAGTTACACCGGACAGGTGGCTTCCTATGGCTACACCTTC
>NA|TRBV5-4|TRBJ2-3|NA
CASSSQGTSTDTQYF
TGTGCCAGCAGCTCACAGGGGACTAGCACAGATACGCAGTATTTT
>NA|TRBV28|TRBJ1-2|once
CASSFGGVRNYGYTF
TGTGCCAGCAGTTTTGGAGGAGTGAGGAACTATGGCTACACCTTC
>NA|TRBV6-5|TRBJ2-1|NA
CASSYSGNSNNEQFF
TGTGCCAGCAGTTACTCAGGAAACTCTAACAATGAGCAGTTCTTC